This T cell receptor beta chain appears in the sequencing data of a study of T cells in Graves' hyperthyroidism and ophthalmopathy (dated by TCRdb to between 2018 and 2021). About the full investigation: Peripheral blood samples were taken at initial diagnosis, before any treatment was given. Prospective prediction of ophthalmopathy was tested in an independent validation cohort of approximately 19 hyperthyroidism patients and 17 patients who later progressed to ophthalmopathy. Following sampling, methimazole starting at 30 mg daily was given to hyperthyroidism patients, and high-dose intravenous methylprednisolone was given to ophthalmopathy patients. The study also compared thyroid tissue and blood T-cell repertoires from 6 or 7 Graves' hyperthyroidism patients. The paper reports TCR Vbeta CDR3 sequencing of over 130 peripheral blood samples: around 45 ophthalmopathy, approximately 74 hyperthyroidism and 17 progressor patients. The 100 or so discovery patients were randomly divided into training and test sets at a 7:3 ratio. A discovery cohort of about 96 patients, roughly 40 with Graves' ophthalmopathy and approximately 55 with stable Graves' hyperthyroidism, was used to find distinguishing TCR V-J signatures. What the authors observed across the whole study: Most expanded thyroid clonotypes (frequency above 0.001) were also found in blood, which suggests that blood repertoires may mirror thyroid immune responses. In validation, the model predicted progression to ophthalmopathy with 60% to 71% sensitivity and roughly 75% specificity, a median of about 6.7 months before onset. Sample size was not statistically predetermined, and blinding of investigators to group allocation was not performed. A model built on a 13 V-J signature distinguished ophthalmopathy from stable hyperthyroidism, reaching around 90% sensitivity and around 81% specificity in cross-validation and 80%/75% in testing.

The germline V gene yields MNHGY for CDR1 and SVAAGI for CDR2. After removal of 4 bases from V and 0 bases from J, the junction retains 15 bases not matched to a gene. The CDR3 starts with the cysteine, ends with the phenylalanine, and has 19 residues. Only CDR3 DNA is held: 57 bases, read in frame from base 1. Stable Graves' hyperthyroidism was defined as the absence of progression to ophthalmopathy over 18 months of follow-up. The hyperthyroidism patients were between 18 and 65 years old and newly diagnosed, with a disease duration of less than 2 months. Any patient with an uncontrolled infection, another autoimmune disease, pregnancy or lactation was excluded. Diagnoses were based on clinical symptoms, serum thyroxine and TRAb, thyroid ultrasound and orbital computed tomography. PBMCs were separated from approximately 9.9 ml of fresh peripheral blood using Ficoll-Paque density gradient centrifugation. Total RNA was extracted with Trizol reagent, and quality was checked on an Agilent 2100 Bioanalyzer.

This clonotype was counted only a few times. Its cognate antigen has yet to be identified. No much larger clone exists at a distance of one base, and base qualities are not known. The TCR beta CDR3 regions were amplified from the RNA transcripts. A first-round RT-PCR of the TCR CDR3 used the HTBI primer set with the Qiagen OneStep RT-PCR kit. A second multiplex PCR round built the libraries, followed by size selection and purification. The libraries were sequenced on an Illumina HiSeq2000 using paired-end 100 bp reads. The paper's data handling went like this. Raw data were processed with SOAPnuke, discarding reads with adapters, uncalled bases, mean Phred below 15, or no exact constant-primer or identifier match. High-quality paired reads were merged with COPE v1.2.5, and unique nucleotide sequences were defined as clonotypes. Clonotypes were aligned to IMGT TRBV, TRBD and TRBJ reference segments using MiTCR v1.1. Only V-J combinations with frequency above 0.0001, covering approximately 99% of repertoires, were analysed. The TCS score was defined as the ratio of F50 (clonal expansion) to E x V (chaos), calculated using BLOSUM62-based TCRdist between CDR3 peptides within each V-J. Welch's t-statistics and random forest reduced 500 to 550 V-J features to roughly 13, which were used in a naive Bayes classifier (R e1071). The public reads were run again by TCRdb, first through fastp at Q25 and then through MiXCR, and only productive beta chains were kept. Every CDR3 protein is listed once, alongside the most common genes and DNA of its rows. The V and J calls were not made by the authors but by TCRdb's processing. This sample is represented by about 740,000 distinct CDR3 sequences; 12% to 15% of them were singletons. About a tenth of the sample belongs to the ten largest clones.

The specimen was blood. The V and J genes are TRBV6-9 and TRBJ1-2; 9 bases in the junction line up with TRBD1. The clonotype comes from a woman between 18 and 29 years old with Graves' hyperthyroidism. The CDR3 region has the sequence CASSFSYPGQGSSNYGYTF. The DNA sequence is TGTGCCAGCAGTTTCTCGTACCCGGGACAGGGTTCCTCTAACTATGGCTACACCTTC.